This note documents a single T cell receptor (beta chain) sequence. Its matching antigen is unknown. Expressed TCRB transcripts were sequenced because the isolated RNA had all been reverse transcribed beforehand. Method: immunoSEQ multiplex PCR; TCRdb's copy keeps in-frame clones and lacks some. This table has a few hundred thousand clones, about a tenth appearing once. This sample was taken from a study of beta chain features in type 1 diabetes. Study summary: Healthy donors resembled patients in age, gender and cell yields.

Central memory, naive, regulatory and stem cell-like memory CD4+ cells were sorted by CD45RO/CCR7/CD25/CD127/CD95/CD27. CDR1 and CDR2 from the germline V gene are GTSNPN and SVGIG (reference sequence). There are 15 residues in the CDR3. V lost 2 bases, J lost 2 bases, and 14 bases lay in between. General observations from the study: Shortening of TCRB CDR3s, moderate but significant, appeared in all four CD4+ subsets of Type 1 diabetes patients.

The sequencing input was central memory CD4+ T cells from blood. This TCR was sampled from a man aged 18 to 30 in good health. J is TRBJ2-3 and V is TRBV30, with a possible D match to TRBD1 (6 bases). This CDR3 reads CAWSPQGMVTDTQYF. Here the CDR3 DNA reads TGTGCCTGGAGTCCACAGGGAATGGTCACAGATACGCAGTATTTT. Filled out from reference TRBV30 and TRBJ2-3, the complete variable domain reads SQTIHQWPATLVQPVGSPLSLECTVEGTSNPNLYWYRQAAGRGLQLLFYSVGIGQISSEVPQNLSASRPQDRQFILSSKKLLLSDSGFYLCAWSPQGMVTDTQYFGPGTRLTVL.